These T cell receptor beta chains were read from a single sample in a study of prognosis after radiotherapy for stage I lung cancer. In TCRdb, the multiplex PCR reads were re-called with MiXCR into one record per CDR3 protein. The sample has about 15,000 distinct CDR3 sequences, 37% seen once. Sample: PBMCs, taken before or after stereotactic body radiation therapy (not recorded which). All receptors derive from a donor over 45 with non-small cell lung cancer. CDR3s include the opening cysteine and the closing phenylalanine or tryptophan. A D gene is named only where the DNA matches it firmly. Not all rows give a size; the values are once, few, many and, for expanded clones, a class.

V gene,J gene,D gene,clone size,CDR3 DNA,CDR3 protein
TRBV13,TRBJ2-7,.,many,TGTGCCAGCAGCTTAGGCCGAGGGGTCAGCTCCTACGAGCAGTACTTC,CASSLGRGVSSYEQYF
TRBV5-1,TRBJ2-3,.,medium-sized,TGCGCCAGTCAAACCGGTACGCAGTATTTT,CASQTGTQYF
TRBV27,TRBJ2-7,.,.,TGTGTCATTTACGACCTCGGTACAGTCCCTATCGAGCAGTACTTC,CVIYDLGTVPIEQYF
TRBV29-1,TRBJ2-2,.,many,TGCAGCGTTGAAGCCCCCCCGGGGAGCTTGGGTGCCGGGGAGCTGTTTTTT,CSVEAPPGSLGAGELFF
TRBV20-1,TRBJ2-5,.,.,TGCAGTGTTAGAGCGGCTCGGGAGACCCAGTACTTC,CSVRAARETQYF
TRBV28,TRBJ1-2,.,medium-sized,TGTGCCAGCATACGGAGGGCAGCCAACTATGGCTACACCTTC,CASIRRAANYGYTF
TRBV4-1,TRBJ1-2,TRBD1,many,TGCGCCAGCAGCCAAGATAGAGGGACAGGGTCATATGGCTACACCTTC,CASSQDRGTGSYGYTF
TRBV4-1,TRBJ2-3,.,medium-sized,TGCGCCAGCAGCTCCCCCAGGGAAGATACGCAGTATTTT,CASSSPREDTQYF
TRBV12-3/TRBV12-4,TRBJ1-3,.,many,TGTGCCAGCAGCCGGAGGGGAGCCGGAAACACCATATATTTT,CASSRRGAGNTIYF
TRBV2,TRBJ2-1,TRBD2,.,TGTGCCAGCAGTGATTTAGCGGGAGCGAATTATCAGTTCTTC,CASSDLAGANYQFF
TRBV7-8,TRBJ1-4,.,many,TGTGCCAGCAGCAACTACAGGTTTGCAACTAATGAAAAACTGTTTTTT,CASSNYRFATNEKLFF
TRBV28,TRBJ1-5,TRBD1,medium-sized,TGTGCCAGCAGTTTATCAGGGGGGGACTGGAATCAGCCCCAGCATTTT,CASSLSGGDWNQPQHF
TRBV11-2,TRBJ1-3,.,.,TGTGCCAGCAGCCTAGTCGGCTCTGGAAACACCATATATTTT,CASSLVGSGNTIYF
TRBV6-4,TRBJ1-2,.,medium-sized,TGTGCCAGCAGTTACGGTGGACCCGGCTATGGCTACACCTTC,CASSYGGPGYGYTF
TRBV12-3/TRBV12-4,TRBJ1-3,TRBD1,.,TGTGCCAGCAGGGGACAGGGGCTTGGGAACACCATATATTTT,CASRGQGLGNTIYF
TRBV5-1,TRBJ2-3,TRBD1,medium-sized,TGCGCCAGCAGCTCCTGGACAGGGGCGGGAGATACGCAGTATTTT,CASSSWTGAGDTQYF
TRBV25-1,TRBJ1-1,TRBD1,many,TGTGCCAGCAGTGAATCGGGGCAGGGGGGGACCACTGAAGCTTTCTTT,CASSESGQGGTTEAFF
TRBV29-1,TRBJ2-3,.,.,TGCAGCGTTGAAGTGAACCAGCGCGGGGTGCCAAAAGACACAGATACGCAGTATTTT,CSVEVNQRGVPKDTDTQYF
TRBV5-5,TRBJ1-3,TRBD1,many,TGTGCCAGCAGCCCCCGACAGGGAAGCTCTGGAAACACCATATATTTT,CASSPRQGSSGNTIYF
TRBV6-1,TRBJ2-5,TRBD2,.,TGTGCCAGCATCCCGGGGAGTGGGGGGGTAGAGACCCAGTACTTC,CASIPGSGGVETQYF